This T cell receptor beta chain derives from a study of OX40 agonist ivuxolimab in advanced cancers. On the study more broadly: The mean age was about 57 years, ranging from about 23 to 79, with around four fifths of participants male.

In regard to this clone: As yet, its antigen is unknown.

Repertoires were generated with immunoSEQ multiplex PCR, while TCRdb's copy carries only in-frame clones and drops some. The repertoire includes tens of thousands of clones, 85% to 90% of them detected once, and 0.75% to 0.85% sits in the top ten. V dropped 0 bases and J dropped 2 bases, with 10 bases sitting between them. The CDR3 has 15 amino acids. Germline CDR1 reads SGHRS; CDR2 reads YFSETQ. Whole-study results and caveats: On average, a greater number of expanded clones characterised CD8+ T cells relative to CD4+. Partial responders treated at 0.1-3.0 mg/kg exhibited clonal expansion among the lowest measured.

On cycle 4 day 1 and cycle 7 day 1, as well as at baseline, blood was sampled. This chain connects TRBV5-1 to TRBJ2-3, with no clear D. This clonotype was sampled from an adult with an advanced solid tumor such as melanoma, head and neck, liver or kidney cancer. Here the sequenced sample was CD4+ or CD8+ T cells sorted from blood, taken in a trial of the OX40 agonist ivuxolimab. The CDR3 region is CASSLAVTSTDTQYF. The CDR3 coding sequence is TGCGCCAGCAGCTTGGCCGTTACCTCCACAGATACGCAGTATTTT.